These T cell receptor beta chains were read from a single sample in a study of long-term antiretroviral therapy in people with HIV. Sequenced by immunoSEQ multiplex PCR; TCRdb stores in-frame clones only, minus some. The sample has about 16,000 clones; approximately 75% are singletons. Material: unsorted PBMCs, obtained 1.5 years before starting antiretroviral therapy. All receptors derive from a woman between 50 and 59 years old with HIV. Each CDR3 is given with its conserved first and last residue. The D gene is left open where the match is weak. The size field is filled for only some rows; it gives once, few, many or a size class.

>-|TRBJ1-4|-|TRBV4-1
CASSLVHGREKLFF
TGCGCCAGCAGCTTGGTCCATGGGAGGGAAAAACTGTTTTTT
>-|TRBJ2-7|-|TRBV5-4
CASSIDTYEQYF
TGTGCCAGCAGCATTGACACCTACGAGCAGTACTTC
>-|TRBJ2-3|-|TRBV19
CASSYGDWSLTDTQYF
TGTGCCAGTAGTTACGGTGACTGGTCCCTCACAGATACGCAGTATTTT
>few|TRBJ1-6|-|TRBV6-5
CASSDMPGYSPLHF
TGTGCCAGCAGCGACATGCCCGGTTACTCACCCCTCCACTTT
>-|TRBJ1-6|TRBD1|TRBV5-1
CASSSRFIGGADSPLHF
TGCGCCAGCAGCTCACGTTTCATAGGGGGCGCTGATTCACCCCTCCACTTT
>-|TRBJ1-2|TRBD1|TRBV19
CASSANSGGHNYGYTF
TGTGCCAGTAGTGCGAACTCAGGGGGCCATAACTATGGCTACACCTTC
>-|TRBJ1-2|TRBD1|TRBV7-1
CASSPTGVYGYTF
TGTGCCAGCAGCCCGACAGGGGTCTATGGCTACACCTTC
>few|TRBJ2-2|TRBD1|TRBV14
CASSHAGQGNTGELFF
TGTGCCAGCAGCCACGCGGGACAGGGGAACACCGGGGAGCTGTTTTTT
>-|TRBJ2-1|TRBD1|TRBV5-4
CASSLMGQGKNEQFF
TGTGCCAGCAGCCTAATGGGACAGGGTAAAAACGAGCAGTTCTTC
>-|TRBJ2-1|TRBD2|TRBV5-1
CASRHRLAEYNEQFF
TGCGCCAGCCGGCACCGACTAGCGGAGTACAATGAGCAGTTCTTC
>-|TRBJ1-6|-|TRBV11-1
CASSLYDGNNSPLHF
TGTGCCAGCAGCTTATATGACGGAAATAATTCACCCCTCCACTTT
>-|TRBJ1-1|-|TRBV10-3
CASRPGQRNTEAFF
TGTGCCTCTAGGCCGGGACAACGTAACACTGAAGCTTTCTTT
>-|TRBJ1-3|-|TRBV2
CASSVFSGNTIYF
TGTGCCAGCAGTGTTTTCTCTGGAAACACCATATATTTT
>-|TRBJ2-5|TRBD1|TRBV30
CAWTSTGGQQETQYF
TGTGCCTGGACCTCGACAGGGGGCCAACAAGAGACCCAGTACTTC
>-|TRBJ2-3|-|TRBV6-5
CASSYYEDTDTQYF
TGTGCCAGCAGTTACTATGAGGACACAGATACGCAGTATTTT
>-|TRBJ1-1|TRBD1|TRBV14
CASSQEITPGQEAFF
TGTGCCAGCAGCCAAGAAATTACCCCGGGACAGGAAGCTTTCTTT
>-|TRBJ2-7|-|TRBV6-5
CASSYSTWGSYEQYF
TGTGCCAGCAGTTACTCTACATGGGGGTCCTACGAGCAGTACTTC
>-|TRBJ2-1|-|TRBV10-2
CASIAGVIAAIHNEQFF
TGCGCCAGCATAGCAGGAGTTATTGCGGCCATCCACAATGAGCAGTTCTTC
>-|TRBJ1-1|-|TRBV2
CASSVQGSWNTEAFF
TGTGCCAGCAGTGTACAGGGTTCTTGGAACACTGAAGCTTTCTTT
>few|TRBJ1-2|-|TRBV5-8
CASSFGQIYGYTF
TGTGCCAGCAGCTTTGGACAGATCTATGGCTACACCTTC
>few|TRBJ1-4|-|TRBV5-1
CASSLGGSGGNEKLFF
TGCGCCAGCAGCTTGGGGGGTTCGGGAGGTAATGAAAAACTGTTTTTT
>-|TRBJ1-6|TRBD1|TRBV5-1
CASSQGQEIYNSPLHF
TGCGCCAGCAGCCAGGGACAGGAGATATATAATTCACCCCTCCACTTT
>-|TRBJ1-6|-|TRBV6-1
CASKGADEGSPLHF
TGTGCCAGCAAAGGCGCGGACGAGGGTTCACCCCTCCACTTT
>few|TRBJ1-5|TRBD1|TRBV18
CASSRGGKNQPQHF
TGTGCCAGCTCAAGAGGGGGCAAAAATCAGCCCCAGCATTTT
>-|TRBJ1-4|-|TRBV27
CASRGREEKLFF
TGTGCCAGCCGGGGCAGGGAGGAAAAACTGTTTTTT
>-|TRBJ1-1|-|TRBV5-4
CASSLQGPLNGAFF
TGTGCCAGCAGCTTGCAAGGCCCCCTCAACGGAGCTTTCTTT
>-|TRBJ1-3|-|TRBV6-6
CASSRSGNTIYF
TGTGCCAGCAGCCGCAGTGGAAACACCATATATTTT
>-|TRBJ2-3|TRBD2|TRBV11-2
CASSFSGGPTDTQYF
TGTGCCAGCAGCTTCTCGGGGGGGCCTACAGATACGCAGTATTTT
>-|TRBJ1-1|-|TRBV29-1
CSVSGFNTEAFF
TGCAGCGTTTCGGGGTTCAACACTGAAGCTTTCTTT
>few|TRBJ1-4|-|TRBV9
CASSPRGVTNEKLFF
TGTGCCAGCAGCCCACGCGGGGTAACTAATGAAAAACTGTTTTTT
>-|TRBJ1-2|-|TRBV30
CAWRVGDGNYGYTF
TGTGCCTGGAGGGTTGGGGACGGGAACTATGGCTACACCTTC
>-|TRBJ2-5|TRBD1|TRBV18
CASSPGQGGETQYF
TGTGCCAGCTCACCCGGACAGGGCGGAGAGACCCAGTACTTC
>-|TRBJ2-6|-|TRBV11-2
CASSFLKGRNSGANVLTF
TGTGCCAGCAGCTTTTTAAAGGGACGGAACTCTGGGGCCAACGTCCTGACTTTC
>-|TRBJ1-2|TRBD1|TRBV11-2
CASSSPGQGARGYTF
TGTGCCAGCAGCTCCCCGGGACAGGGGGCAAGGGGCTACACCTTC
>-|TRBJ1-6|-|TRBV29-1
CSVQDGNSPLHF
TGCAGCGTTCAGGACGGCAATTCACCCCTCCACTTT
>-|TRBJ2-3|-|TRBV30
CAWNTGGGTDTQYF
TGTGCCTGGAATACAGGGGGGGGTACAGATACGCAGTATTTT
>-|TRBJ2-3|-|TRBV5-1
CASSLGPSTDTQYF
TGCGCCAGCAGTTTAGGGCCTAGCACAGATACGCAGTATTTT
>-|TRBJ1-3|-|TRBV6-1
CASSLGHSGNTIYF
TGTGCCAGCAGTCTGGGTCACTCTGGAAACACCATATATTTT
>-|TRBJ1-4|-|TRBV30
CAWSQEERKLFF
TGTGCCTGGAGTCAGGAGGAAAGAAAACTGTTTTTT